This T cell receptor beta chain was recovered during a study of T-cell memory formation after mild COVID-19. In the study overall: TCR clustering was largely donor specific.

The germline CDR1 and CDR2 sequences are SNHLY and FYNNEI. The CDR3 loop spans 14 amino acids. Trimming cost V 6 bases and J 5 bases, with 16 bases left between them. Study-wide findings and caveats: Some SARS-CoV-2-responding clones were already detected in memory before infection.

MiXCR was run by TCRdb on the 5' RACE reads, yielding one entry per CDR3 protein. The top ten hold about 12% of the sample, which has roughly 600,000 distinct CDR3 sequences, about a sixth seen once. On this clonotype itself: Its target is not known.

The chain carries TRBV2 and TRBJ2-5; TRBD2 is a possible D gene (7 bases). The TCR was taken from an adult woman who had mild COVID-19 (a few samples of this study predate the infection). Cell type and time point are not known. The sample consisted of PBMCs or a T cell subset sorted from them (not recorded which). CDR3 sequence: CASRKGRGDETQYF. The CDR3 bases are TGTGCCAGCAGAAAGGGGAGGGGGGACGAGACCCAGTACTTC.